The clone carrying this T cell receptor (beta chain) was picked up a small number of times. The study recruited people aged roughly 18 to 100 years across roughly 25 US areas. As handled by the study authors: Amplification of reference gene primers was used by the study to estimate nucleated cell counts. Method: immunoSEQ multiplex PCR; TCRdb's copy keeps in-frame clones and lacks some. From that table come the V and J calls and clone size; the DNA was used to work out D and trimming. The data contain 130,000 to 150,000 clones, about four fifths of them singletons. This sample stems from a study of blood T cell repertoires in COVID-19. About the study: Samples came from the United States, Italy and Spain, spanning acute and convalescent COVID-19.

The germline CDR1 and CDR2 sequences are SGHTA and FQGTGA. The CDR3 totals 13 residues. V gave up 6 bases and J gave up 0 bases, with 8 bases separating them. Material for sequencing was PBMCs or T cells enriched from blood (not recorded which). The gene calls are TRBV7-3 and TRBJ1-1; no clear D gene. The receptor was isolated from a man between 50 and 59 years old who had recovered from COVID-19. The CDR3 nucleotides read TGTGCCAGCAGTCCCAACATGAACACTGAAGCTTTCTTT. Translation: CASSPNMNTEAFF.